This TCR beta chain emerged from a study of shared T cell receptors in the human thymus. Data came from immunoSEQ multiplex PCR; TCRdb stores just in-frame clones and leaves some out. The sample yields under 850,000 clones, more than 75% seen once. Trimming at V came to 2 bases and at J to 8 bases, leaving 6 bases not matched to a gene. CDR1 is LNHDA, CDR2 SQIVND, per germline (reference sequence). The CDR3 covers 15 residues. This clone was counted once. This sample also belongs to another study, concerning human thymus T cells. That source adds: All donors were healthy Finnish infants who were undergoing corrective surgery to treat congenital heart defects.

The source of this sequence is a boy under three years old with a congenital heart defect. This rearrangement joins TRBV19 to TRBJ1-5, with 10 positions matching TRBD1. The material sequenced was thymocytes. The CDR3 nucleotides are TGTGCCAGTAGTATATCGGACAGGGGGGGGGAGCCCCAGCATTTT. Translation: CASSISDRGGEPQHF.